These 16 T cell receptor beta chains originate from one sample sequenced in a study of cytomegalovirus exposure and HLA in healthy donors. The primer mix had 60 Vbeta and 13 Jbeta primers. Using immunoSEQ multiplex PCR, the repertoire was profiled, and TCRdb retains in-frame clones only, with some absent. The sample consists of approximately 150,000 clones, around 66% of them appearing once. The sequenced sample consisted of PBMCs. These receptors were collected from a woman aged 55-70 years in good health and CMV-seronegative.

This clone appeared a few times. The rearrangement links TRBV9 to TRBJ2-3; D remains ambiguous. Germline V CDR1 and CDR2: SGDLS, YYNGEE. Between the trimmed V and J ends, which lost 6 bases and 3 bases, there was a span of 8 bases. There are 12 residues in the CDR3. The CDR3 DNA sequence: TGTGCCAGCACCTCTAGGACAGATACGCAGTATTTT. It is translated as CASTSRTDTQYF.

The V and J genes are TRBV7-6 and TRBJ2-2; 8 positions agree with TRBD2. V shed 1 base and J 5 bases; nucleotides not matched to a gene: 6. CDR1 is SGHVS and CDR2 is FNYEAQ in the germline V gene. The CDR3 is made up of 16 amino acids. Here the CDR3 reads CASSLGSGGGTGELFF. The DNA of the CDR3 is TGTGCCAGCAGCTTAGGAAGCGGGGGAGGGACCGGGGAGCTGTTTTTT.

The chain uses TRBV10-2 and TRBJ2-2; 8 bases are shared with TRBD2. The J segment lost 2 bases and the V segment lost 6 bases, leaving 8 bases of the junction unmatched. The CDR3 has 16 amino acids. Looked up from germline, CDR1 is WSHSY and CDR2 is SAAADI. CDR3 sequence: CASRTTGGANTGELFF. The CDR3 DNA sequence: TGCGCCAGCAGGACCACGGGGGGGGCTAACACCGGGGAGCTGTTTTTT.

V usage is TRBV28 and J usage is TRBJ2-1; 8 bases map to TRBD2. CDR3 length: 16 amino acids. Germline assignment: CDR1 MDHEN and CDR2 SYDVKM. After removal of 7 bases from V and 3 bases from J, the junction contained 11 bases not matched to a gene. The CDR3 region has the DNA TGTGCCAGCACTTCAGCGCGGGAGGCGATCTACAATGAGCAGTTCTTC. It is translated as CASTSAREAIYNEQFF. Together with reference TRBV28 and TRBJ2-1, the CDR3 gives the full variable domain: DVKVTQSSRYLVKRTGEKVFLECVQDMDHENMFWYRQDPGLGLRLIYFSYDVKMKEKGDIPEGYSVSREKKERFSLILESASTNQTSMYLCASTSAREAIYNEQFFGPGTRLTVL.

The J gene is TRBJ2-7, the V gene TRBV2, with TRBD1 identical over 9 bases. The junction had 1 base not matched to a gene; V was cut back by 6 bases and J by 4 bases. Germline CDR1 reads SNHLY; CDR2 reads FYNNEI. The CDR3 length is 12 residues. As DNA, the CDR3 is TGTGCCAGCAGCGGGACAGGGTACGAGCAGTACTTC. Its translation is CASSGTGYEQYF. Based on the CDR3 plus reference TRBV2 and TRBJ2-7, the full variable domain is EPEVTQTPSHQVTQMGQEVILRCVPISNHLYFYWYRQILGQKVEFLVSFYNNEISEKSEIFDDQFSVERPDGSNFTLKIRSTKLEDSAMYFCASSGTGYEQYFGPGTRLTVT.

The chain is built from TRBV13 and TRBJ2-2; D may be TRBD2 (6 bases). V lost 8 bases and J 8 bases, leaving 15 bases between the germline ends. Germline assignment: CDR1 PRHDT and CDR2 FYEKMQ (reference sequence). The CDR3 is made up of 13 amino acids. Here the CDR3 reads CASCPRGRGELFF. Here the CDR3 DNA reads TGTGCCAGCTGCCCGCGGGGAAGGGGGGAGCTGTTTTTT.

The CDR3 DNA reads as TGCGCCAGCAGAGGGGGCGGCGAGAGAAATGAGCAGTTCTTC. Amino acids: CASRGGGERNEQFF. V gene TRBV10-2 combines with J gene TRBJ2-1; 7 bases map to TRBD1. V was clipped by 6 bases and J by 7 bases; unmatched bases: 9. Germline V lookup: CDR1 WSHSY, CDR2 SAAADI. CDR3 length: 14 residues.

The chain uses TRBV7-6 and TRBJ2-5; D is perhaps TRBD2 (6 bases). Germline CDR1 SGHVS, CDR2 FNYEAQ. The CDR3 totals 15 residues. V was clipped by 5 bases and J by 5 bases, with 18 bases between them. The CDR3 DNA follows: TGTGCCAGCAGCGAGGGTGGGGGACGGGGGGAGACCCAGTACTTC. Translated: CASSEGGGRGETQYF.

This CDR3 is CASSSRGQGKLAGANVLTF. For the CDR3, the DNA is TGTGCCAGTAGTTCTCGGGGTCAGGGGAAACTGGCTGGGGCCAACGTCCTGACTTTC. V usage is TRBV19 and J usage is TRBJ2-6, with a tentative D call TRBD1 (6 bases). Germline CDR1 and CDR2: LNHDA and SQIVND (reference sequence). The CDR3 runs to 19 residues. V was cut by 5 bases and J by 2 bases, with 22 bases left in between.

J is TRBJ1-1 and V is TRBV19; D uncertain. Trimming removed 0 bases from V and 6 bases from J, with 14 bases in between. Germline assignment: CDR1 LNHDA and CDR2 SQIVND (reference sequence). The CDR3 sequence is 15 residues long. The CDR3 loop is CASSIDSSTFAEAFF. The CDR3 DNA is TGTGCCAGTAGTATAGATTCTAGTACGTTCGCTGAAGCTTTCTTT. Filled out from reference TRBV19 and TRBJ1-1, the complete variable domain reads DGGITQSPKYLFRKEGQNVTLSCEQNLNHDAMYWYRQDPGQGLRLIYYSQIVNDFQKGDIAEGYSVSREKKESFPLTVTSAQKNPTAFYLCASSIDSSTFAEAFFGQGTRLTVV.

V and J are TRBV7-2 and TRBJ2-5; D remains ambiguous. The germline CDR1 and CDR2 sequences are SGHTA and FQGNSA. V lost 3 bases and J 5 bases, leaving 10 bases between the germline ends. This CDR3 spans 13 amino acids. The CDR3 DNA sequence: TGTGCCAGCAGCTTGAGGAAGAGGGAGACCCAGTACTTC. Its translation is CASSLRKRETQYF.

The J gene is TRBJ2-1, the V gene TRBV18; 13 bases are shared with TRBD2. CDR3 size: 15 residues. Germline V CDR1 and CDR2: KGHSH, LQKENI. With V trimmed by 3 bases and J by 10 bases, 6 bases remained unmatched. The CDR3 loop is CASSPGTSGAGEQFF. The DNA for the CDR3 is TGTGCCAGCTCACCCGGGACTAGCGGGGCCGGGGAGCAGTTCTTC.

This chain joins TRBV5-8 and TRBJ1-1, with a weak D call TRBD1 (5 bases). The CDR3 is 12 amino acids. V was cut by 4 bases and J by 7 bases, with 11 bases left in between. Germline values: CDR1 SGHTS, CDR2 YDEGEE. The CDR3: CASSRQTVEAFF. In nucleotides, the CDR3 is TGTGCCAGCAGCCGACAGACGGTTGAAGCTTTCTTT.

The CDR3 reads CASSDIPGGSNTIYF. DNA of the CDR3: TGTGCCAGCAGTGATATCCCAGGGGGCTCGAACACCATATATTTT. V gene TRBV2 combines with J gene TRBJ1-3; TRBD1 agrees at 8 bases. Germline V CDR1 and CDR2: SNHLY, FYNNEI. This CDR3 is 15 amino acids long. Trimming took 3 bases from V and 7 from J; bases not matched to a gene: 8.

CDR3 in amino acids: CASSLWGLAGGADTQYF. CDR3 nucleotide sequence: TGTGCCAGCAGCTTATGGGGACTAGCGGGGGGGGCAGATACGCAGTATTTT. V and J are TRBV13 and TRBJ2-3; 16 bases are a match to TRBD2. The V gene's germline CDR1 is PRHDT and CDR2 FYEKMQ (reference sequence). V trimming: 2 bases; J trimming: 4 bases; junction bases outside the gene matches: 3. This CDR3 is 17 amino acids long.

This clone came up a few times. This chain connects TRBV28 to TRBJ2-1; D is tentatively TRBD1 or TRBD2 (6 bases each). The V end lost 6 bases, the J end lost 4 bases, and 16 bases lay between the germline ends. This CDR3 has 15 residues. Germline values: CDR1 MDHEN, CDR2 SYDVKM. The CDR3 region is CASRLQGGLYNEQFF. CDR3 DNA sequence: TGTGCCAGCAGATTACAGGGAGGCTTGTACAATGAGCAGTTCTTC.